Below, 13 T cell receptor beta chains from the same sample are listed, as sequenced in a study of cytomegalovirus exposure and HLA in healthy donors (dated by TCRdb to about 2017). Library generation was performed with the immunoSEQ multiplex PCR assay. Sourced from immuneACCESS, this table was stored by TCRdb with only in-frame sequences that have V and J called. A share of the clones is absent; for the studies checked, an unresolved V gene accounts for under half, and the remainder has no known explanation. The sample records fewer than 250,000 clones, around nine tenths of which are singletons. The leading ten clones occupy 1.5% to 2.5% of the sample. Sequencing input: PBMCs. These receptors were taken from a woman under 30 in good health and CMV-seropositive.

The genes are TRBV5-1 and TRBJ1-4; unclear D gene. Trimming removed 4 bases from V and 0 bases from J, with 16 bases in between. There are 17 residues in the CDR3. Germline V CDR1 and CDR2: SGHRS, YFSETQ. The CDR3 is CASSVYTGSATNEKLFF. The CDR3 nucleotides read TGCGCCAGCAGCGTGTATACGGGGAGTGCAACTAATGAAAAACTGTTTTTT. Looking up the rest from reference TRBV5-1 and TRBJ1-4 gives the full variable domain: KAGVTQTPRYLIKTRGQQVTLSCSPISGHRSVSWYQQTPGQGLQFLFEYFSETQRNKGNFPGRFSGRQFSNSRSEMNVSTLELGDSALYLCASSVYTGSATNEKLFFGSGTQLSVL.

The gene calls are TRBV9 and TRBJ1-4; TRBD1 agrees at 9 bases. Germline trimming cut 3 bases from V and 3 bases from J; bases unmatched to any gene: 9. The germline V gene encodes CDR1 SGDLS and CDR2 YYNGEE. The CDR3 contains 17 residues. Written as DNA, the CDR3 is TGTGCCAGCAGCGGCTGGACAGGGGAGATAGCTAATGAAAAACTGTTTTTT. Its translation: CASSGWTGEIANEKLFF.

The rearrangement joins TRBV7-9 to TRBJ2-1; maybe TRBD2 (6 bases). V was trimmed by 6 bases and J by 3 bases, leaving 12 bases between them. Germline CDR1 and CDR2: SEHNR and FQNEAQ (reference sequence). This CDR3 contains 14 residues. The DNA of the CDR3 is TGTGCCAGCAGTCAACGGGAGTACTACAATGAGCAGTTCTTC. It specifies CASSQREYYNEQFF.

This chain connects TRBV19 to TRBJ1-5; 9 nucleotides align to TRBD1. Per the germline V gene, CDR1 is LNHDA and CDR2 is SQIVND (reference sequence). The CDR3 runs to 18 residues. V dropped 7 bases and J dropped 4; count of bases not matched to a gene: 17. Here the CDR3 reads CASTLGWGRTGENQPQHF. The CDR3 DNA sequence: TGTGCCAGTACCCTTGGGTGGGGAAGGACAGGGGAGAATCAGCCCCAGCATTTT. Based on the CDR3 plus reference TRBV19 and TRBJ1-5, the full variable domain is DGGITQSPKYLFRKEGQNVTLSCEQNLNHDAMYWYRQDPGQGLRLIYYSQIVNDFQKGDIAEGYSVSREKKESFPLTVTSAQKNPTAFYLCASTLGWGRTGENQPQHFGDGTRLSIL.

The chain joins TRBV29-1 to TRBJ2-7, with 9 bases aligning to TRBD1. After removal of 0 bases from V and 2 bases from J, the junction contained 5 bases not matched to a gene. CDR3 length: 15 residues. The germline CDR1 and CDR2 sequences are SQVTM and ANQGSEA. The CDR3 loop is CSVEESGQGTYEQYF. CDR3 DNA: TGCAGCGTTGAAGAGTCGGGACAGGGAACCTACGAGCAGTACTTC.

The V gene is TRBV11-2, the J gene TRBJ2-2; 8 bases are a match to TRBD1. Trimming at V came to 5 bases and at J to 3 bases, leaving 8 bases not matched to a gene. The CDR3 spans 16 residues. Germline assignment: CDR1 SGHAT and CDR2 FQNNGV. For the CDR3, the DNA is TGTGCCAGCAGCCGCCTCAGGGGGCCTCACACCGGGGAGCTGTTTTTT. It encodes CASSRLRGPHTGELFF.

This rearrangement joins TRBV29-1 to TRBJ2-3, with 9 bases that match TRBD2. Trimming cost V 1 base and J 4 bases; bases outside gene matches: 3. CDR1 is SQVTM and CDR2 is ANQGSEA in the germline V gene. The CDR3 has 14 residues. The CDR3: CSVEGGTSPDTQYF. CDR3 nucleotides: TGCAGCGTTGAAGGGGGGACTAGCCCAGATACGCAGTATTTT.

V is TRBV28 and J is TRBJ2-1, with TRBD2 matching 16 bases. Trimming at V came to 6 bases and at J to 2 bases, leaving 13 bases not matched to a gene. Germline-derived CDR1 and CDR2 are MDHEN and SYDVKM. The length of the CDR3 is 20 residues. CDR3 region: CASSRRYGTSGREPYNEQFF. Written as DNA, the CDR3 is TGTGCCAGCAGCCGTCGATATGGGACTAGCGGGAGGGAACCCTACAATGAGCAGTTCTTC.

The chain employs TRBV7-6 and TRBJ2-7, with D maybe TRBD2 (5 bases). The V gene's germline CDR1 is SGHVS and CDR2 FNYEAQ. There are 16 residues in the CDR3. Trimming took off 5 bases at V and 6 bases at J, with 23 bases between the two ends. CDR3 coding DNA: TGTGCCAGCAGCCAGGACGAGAATAGTGCGGGTCGCGAGCAGTACTTC. Its protein product is CASSQDENSAGREQYF.

The V and J genes are TRBV2 and TRBJ1-2; D gene unclear. The CDR3 consists of 14 residues. V was shortened by 2 bases and J by 0 bases, with 7 bases between the two germline ends. CDR1 is SNHLY, CDR2 FYNNEI, per germline. In nucleotides, the CDR3 is TGTGCCAGCAGTGAACACAGTACTAACTATGGCTACACCTTC. Translation gives CASSEHSTNYGYTF.

The chain combines TRBV6-1 with TRBJ2-7; D unresolved. Germline-derived CDR1 and CDR2 are MNHNS and SASEGT. V gave up 1 base and J gave up 2 bases, with 12 bases separating them. The CDR3 is 15 amino acids. In DNA form, the CDR3 reads TGTGCCAGCAGTGAAGAGACTGAGCCGACCTACGAGCAGTACTTC. This sequence encodes CASSEETEPTYEQYF.

The V and J genes are TRBV7-9 and TRBJ1-1, with 10 bases identical to TRBD1. The V gene's germline CDR1 is SEHNR and CDR2 FQNEAQ (reference sequence). The CDR3 contains 14 residues. The V and J ends lost 6 bases and 6 bases, in that order; junction bases with no gene match: 7. The CDR3: CASRAGTGVSEAFF. CDR3 DNA: TGTGCCAGCAGGGCCGGGACAGGGGTATCTGAAGCTTTCTTT.

The chain joins TRBV2 to TRBJ2-3, with 10 bases identical to TRBD1. CDR3 length: 15 amino acids. From germline, CDR1 is SNHLY and CDR2 FYNNEI. V gave up 7 bases and J gave up 0 bases; unmatched junction bases: 4. This CDR3 is CASIRDRGSTDTQYF. CDR3 DNA sequence: TGTGCCAGCATCCGGGACAGGGGAAGCACAGATACGCAGTATTTT.